Listed below are T cell receptor beta chains from one sample, sequenced in a study of blood T cell repertoires in COVID-19. Sequenced by immunoSEQ multiplex PCR; TCRdb stores in-frame clones only, minus some. The top ten clones hold about 18% of a sample with about 130,000 clones, approximately 83% of them seen once. The specimen sequenced was peripheral blood. The receptors stem from a woman aged 50 to 60 who had recovered from COVID-19. The CDR3 runs from the conserved cysteine through the conserved F or W. The order of the fields is V gene, D gene, clone size, J gene, CDR3 DNA, CDR3 protein. D genes are given only for firm matches. Size values are once, few and many counts, or a class for expanded clones, and some rows have none.

TRBV11-3	-	-	TRBJ1-6	TGTGCCAGCAGCTTCTCGGGACTTGATAATTCACCCCTCCACTTT	CASSFSGLDNSPLHF
TRBV5-6	TRBD1	-	TRBJ1-1	TGTGCCAGCAGCTTGGGAACAGGGGGGAACACTGAAGCTTTCTTT	CASSLGTGGNTEAFF
TRBV18	-	-	TRBJ2-4	TGTGCCAGCGACGACACGGTCAAAAACATTCAGTACTTC	CASDDTVKNIQYF
TRBV27	TRBD1	-	TRBJ2-1	TGTGCCAGCAGTTGGGGGACAGACGCCTACAATGAGCAGTTCTTC	CASSWGTDAYNEQFF
TRBV24-1	TRBD2	few	TRBJ2-1	TGTGCCACCAGTGATTTTAGCGGGAGTGCGAATGAGCAGTTCTTC	CATSDFSGSANEQFF
TRBV6-1	TRBD2	few	TRBJ2-7	TGTGCCAGCAGTGAAAGGCTAGCGGGGGGTCTAACCTACGAGCAGTACTTC	CASSERLAGGLTYEQYF
TRBV27	TRBD1	-	TRBJ1-1	TGTGCCAGCAGTGATCGGACAGGTACGAACACTGAAGCTTTCTTT	CASSDRTGTNTEAFF
TRBV7-2	-	-	TRBJ2-1	TGTGCCAGCAGCTTACAACTAGTCATCAATGAGCAGTTCTTC	CASSLQLVINEQFF
TRBV11-2	-	-	TRBJ1-5	TGTGCCAGCAGCATGTCTTTCGATCAGCCCCAGCATTTT	CASSMSFDQPQHF
TRBV14	TRBD1	once	TRBJ1-2	TGTGCCAGCAGCCAAGTTCCATCGCGACAGGGAAACTATGGCTACACCTTC	CASSQVPSRQGNYGYTF
TRBV28	-	-	TRBJ2-1	TGTGCCAGTAGTTTAGCGGCCGATTACAATGAGCAGTTCTTC	CASSLAADYNEQFF
TRBV10-2	TRBD2	-	TRBJ2-1	TGCGCCAGCAGTCAGCGGGGGGGAGAAGGGAATGAGCAGTTCTTC	CASSQRGGEGNEQFF
TRBV9	-	-	TRBJ2-1	TGTGCCAGCAATAAGGACTGGGGTGAGCAGTTCTTC	CASNKDWGEQFF
TRBV7-2	-	once	TRBJ1-4	TGTGCCAGCAGCTACGACATTGCAACTAATGAAAAACTGTTTTTT	CASSYDIATNEKLFF
TRBV11-2	-	few	TRBJ2-2	TGTGCCAGCAGCTTTGGGCGGGTGGGTAGCAGATCGAACACCGGGGAGCTGTTTTTT	CASSFGRVGSRSNTGELFF
TRBV3-1/TRBV3-2	-	-	TRBJ1-2	TGTGCCAGCAGCCCGTGGACAGACTATGGCTACACCTTC	CASSPWTDYGYTF
TRBV6-1	-	-	TRBJ2-3	TGTGCCAGCAGTGACCCTACTGGGCGGACTAGCACAGATACGCAGTATTTT	CASSDPTGRTSTDTQYF
TRBV7-2	-	-	TRBJ1-5	TGTGCCAGCAGCTTAGAGCGTCGGAATCAGCCCCAGCATTTT	CASSLERRNQPQHF
TRBV12-5	-	-	TRBJ1-2	TGTGCTAGTGGTTTGGTACGAGGCCGGAACTATGGCTACACCTTC	CASGLVRGRNYGYTF
TRBV29-1	TRBD1	-	TRBJ2-6	TGCAGCGTACGCACCGGGACAGGGGTATCTGGGGCCAACGTCCTGACTTTC	CSVRTGTGVSGANVLTF
TRBV13	-	few	TRBJ1-4	TGTGCCAGCAGCGCGCCACCCCTTAATGAAAAACTGTTTTTT	CASSAPPLNEKLFF
TRBV6-5	TRBD1	-	TRBJ1-2	TGTGCCAGCAGTTACGTCCGGGACAGGGGGTCTGGCTACACCTTC	CASSYVRDRGSGYTF
TRBV9	-	-	TRBJ1-2	TGTGCCAGCAGCGTACCCTTCTATGGCTACACCTTC	CASSVPFYGYTF
TRBV15	-	-	TRBJ2-1	TGTGCCACCAGCAGAGTGACAGGCCTCCCGGTCGCTGAGCAGTTCTTC	CATSRVTGLPVAEQFF
TRBV6-4	-	-	TRBJ1-1	TGTGCCAGCAGTCAGGGGACGAACACTGAAGCTTTCTTT	CASSQGTNTEAFF
TRBV7-2	TRBD2	few	TRBJ2-7	TGTGCCAGCAGCTTAGCGTATAGCGGGAGGGCCGCCGAGCAGTACTTC	CASSLAYSGRAAEQYF
TRBV29-1	-	-	TRBJ2-1	TGCAGCGTTGAATCCGGGACACGCTCCTACAATGAGCAGTTCTTC	CSVESGTRSYNEQFF
TRBV4-2	TRBD1	-	TRBJ1-1	TGTGCCAGCAGCCAGAGCCCGGGACAGGGGTTTAATACTGAAGCTTTCTTT	CASSQSPGQGFNTEAFF
TRBV29-1	-	-	TRBJ1-1	TGCAGCGTGGGTCAGACAGGCGACACTGAAGCTTTCTTT	CSVGQTGDTEAFF